This paragraph reports one T cell receptor beta chain. V was clipped by 5 bases and J by 1 base; unmatched bases: 3. Germline values: CDR1 ENHRY, CDR2 SYGVKD. CDR3 length: 15 residues. The entry originates in a study of blood T cell repertoires in COVID-19. Study information: Both acute and convalescent COVID-19 samples were obtained from the United States, Italy and Spain. T cells, B-cell-depleted T cells, or PBMCs supplied cDNA or gDNA.

Assay: immunoSEQ multiplex PCR; the TCRdb copy retains only in-frame clones and omits some. Seen here are 110,000 or so clones, around 84% observed once, and the top ten hold more than 10%. The gene calls are TRBV10-3 and TRBJ1-3; TRBD1 matches 9 bases. The receptor comes from a human donor in a cohort sampled during active COVID-19. Sequencing input: peripheral blood. The CDR3, as DNA: TGTGCCATCAGTTTACAGGGGGCGTCTGGAAACACCATATATTTT. It translates to CAISLQGASGNTIYF.